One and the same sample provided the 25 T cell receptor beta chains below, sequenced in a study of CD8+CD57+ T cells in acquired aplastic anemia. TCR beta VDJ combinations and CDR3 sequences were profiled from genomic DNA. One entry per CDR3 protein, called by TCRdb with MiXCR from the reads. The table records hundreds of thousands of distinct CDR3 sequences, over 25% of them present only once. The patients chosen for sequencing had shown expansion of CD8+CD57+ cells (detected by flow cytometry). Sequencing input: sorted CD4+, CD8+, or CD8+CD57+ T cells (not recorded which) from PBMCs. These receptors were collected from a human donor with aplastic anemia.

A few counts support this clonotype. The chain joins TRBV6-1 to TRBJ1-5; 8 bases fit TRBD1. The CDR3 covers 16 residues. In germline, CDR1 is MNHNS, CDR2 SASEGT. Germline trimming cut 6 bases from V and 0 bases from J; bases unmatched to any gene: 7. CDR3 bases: TGTGCCAGCAGACGTACCGGGACAGGTAGCAATCAGCCCCAGCATTTT. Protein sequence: CASRRTGTGSNQPQHF.

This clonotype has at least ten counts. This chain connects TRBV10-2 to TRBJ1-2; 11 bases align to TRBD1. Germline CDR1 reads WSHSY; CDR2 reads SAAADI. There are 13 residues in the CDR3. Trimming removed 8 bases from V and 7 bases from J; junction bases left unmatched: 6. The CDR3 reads CASLSGTGGGYTF. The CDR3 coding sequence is TGCGCCAGCTTGTCCGGGACAGGGGGTGGCTACACCTTC.

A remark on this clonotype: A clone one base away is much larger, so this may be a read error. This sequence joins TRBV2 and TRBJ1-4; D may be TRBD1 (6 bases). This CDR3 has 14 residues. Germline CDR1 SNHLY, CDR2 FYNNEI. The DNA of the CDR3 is TGTGCCAGCCTCGATAGGGGGAGTTACGAAAAACTGCTTTTT. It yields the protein CASLDRGSYEKLLF.

The CDR3 reads CASSLELAGGPGVTDTQYF. CDR3 coding DNA: TGTGCCAGCAGCTTGGAACTAGCGGGAGGCCCAGGTGTCACAGATACGCAGTATTTT. J is TRBJ2-3 and V is TRBV5-4; 12 bases align to TRBD2. This CDR3 comprises 19 residues. With V trimmed by 0 bases and J by 2 bases, 10 bases remained unmatched. Per germline, CDR1 SGHNT and CDR2 YYREEE (reference sequence).

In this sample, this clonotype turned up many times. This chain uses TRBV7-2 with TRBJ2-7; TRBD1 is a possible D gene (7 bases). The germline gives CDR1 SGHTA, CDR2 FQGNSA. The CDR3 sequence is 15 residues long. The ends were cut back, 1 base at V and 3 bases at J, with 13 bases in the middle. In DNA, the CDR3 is TGTGCCAGCAGCTTAGGACAGGGAGGAGGCTACGAGCAGTACTTC. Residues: CASSLGQGGGYEQYF.

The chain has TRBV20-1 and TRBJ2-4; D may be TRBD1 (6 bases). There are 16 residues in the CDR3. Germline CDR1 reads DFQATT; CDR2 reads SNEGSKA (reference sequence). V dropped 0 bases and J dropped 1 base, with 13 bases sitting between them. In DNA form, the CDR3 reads TGCAGTGCTAGAGATCGACTTCAGGGGGCCAAAAACATTCAGTACTTC. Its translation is CSARDRLQGAKNIQYF.

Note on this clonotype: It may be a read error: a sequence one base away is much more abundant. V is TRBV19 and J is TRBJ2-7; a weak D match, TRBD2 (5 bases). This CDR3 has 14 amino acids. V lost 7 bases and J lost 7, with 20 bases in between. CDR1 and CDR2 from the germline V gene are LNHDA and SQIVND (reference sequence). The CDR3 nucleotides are TGTGCCAGTAAAGTTGAGGGCTCCTACAATGAGCAGTACTTC. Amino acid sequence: CASKVEGSYNEQYF.

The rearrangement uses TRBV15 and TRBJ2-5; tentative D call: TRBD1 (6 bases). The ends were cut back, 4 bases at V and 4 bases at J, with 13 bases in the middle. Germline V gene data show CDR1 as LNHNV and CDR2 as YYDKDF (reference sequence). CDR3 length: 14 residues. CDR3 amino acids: CATSKDQGRETQYF. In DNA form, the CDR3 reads TGTGCCACCAGCAAGGACCAGGGGAGAGAGACCCAGTACTTC.

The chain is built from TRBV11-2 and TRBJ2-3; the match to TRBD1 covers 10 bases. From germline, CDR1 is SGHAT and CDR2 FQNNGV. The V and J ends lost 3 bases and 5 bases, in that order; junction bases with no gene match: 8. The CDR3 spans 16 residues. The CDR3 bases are TGTGCCAGCAGCTTGTTGACGGGACAGGGGATAGATACGCAGTATTTT. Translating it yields CASSLLTGQGIDTQYF.

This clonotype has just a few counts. CDR3 in amino acids: CSALTFGAGAYNEQFF. CDR3 bases: TGCAGTGCTTTAACCTTCGGGGCAGGGGCCTACAATGAGCAGTTCTTC. The chain couples TRBV20-1 to TRBJ2-1; tentatively, D is TRBD1 (6 bases). The germline gives CDR1 DFQATT, CDR2 SNEGSKA (reference sequence). This CDR3 spans 16 amino acids. V was shortened by 5 bases and J by 2 bases, with 19 bases between the two germline ends.

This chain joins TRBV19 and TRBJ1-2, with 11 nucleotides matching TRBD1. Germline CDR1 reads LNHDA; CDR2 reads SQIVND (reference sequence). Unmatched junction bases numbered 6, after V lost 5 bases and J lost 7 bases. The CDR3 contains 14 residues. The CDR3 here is CASSSGQGASGYTF. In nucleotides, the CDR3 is TGTGCCAGTAGTTCCGGACAGGGGGCCTCTGGCTACACCTTC.

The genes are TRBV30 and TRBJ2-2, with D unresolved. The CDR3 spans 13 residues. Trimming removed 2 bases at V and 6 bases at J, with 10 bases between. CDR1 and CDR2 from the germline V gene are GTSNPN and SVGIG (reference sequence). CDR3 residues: CAWSTLGPGELFF. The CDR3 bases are TGTGCCTGGAGTACCCTTGGACCCGGGGAGCTGTTTTTT. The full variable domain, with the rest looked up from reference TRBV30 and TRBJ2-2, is SQTIHQWPATLVQPVGSPLSLECTVEGTSNPNLYWYRQAAGRGLQLLFYSVGIGQISSEVPQNLSASRPQDRQFILSSKKLLLSDSGFYLCAWSTLGPGELFFGEGSRLTVL.

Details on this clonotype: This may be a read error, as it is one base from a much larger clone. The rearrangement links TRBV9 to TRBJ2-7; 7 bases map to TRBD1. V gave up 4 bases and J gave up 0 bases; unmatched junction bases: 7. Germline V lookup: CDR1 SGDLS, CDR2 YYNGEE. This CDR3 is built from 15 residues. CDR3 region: CASSPGTASSYEQYF. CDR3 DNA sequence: TGTGCCAGCAGCCCAGGGACAGCCTCCTCCTACGAGCAGTACTTC.

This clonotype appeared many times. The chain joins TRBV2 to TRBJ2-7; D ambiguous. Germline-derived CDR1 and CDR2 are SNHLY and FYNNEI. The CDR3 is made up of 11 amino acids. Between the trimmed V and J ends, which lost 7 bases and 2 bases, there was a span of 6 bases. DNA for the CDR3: TGTGCCAGCATTGAGACCTACGAGCAGTACTTC. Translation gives CASIETYEQYF.

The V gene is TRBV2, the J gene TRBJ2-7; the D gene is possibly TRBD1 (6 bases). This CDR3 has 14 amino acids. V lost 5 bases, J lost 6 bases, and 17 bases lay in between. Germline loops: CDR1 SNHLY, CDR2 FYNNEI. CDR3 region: CASSLTTGTSEQYF. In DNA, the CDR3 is TGTGCCAGCAGTCTCACCACCGGGACAAGCGAGCAGTACTTC.

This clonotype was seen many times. The CDR3 DNA is TGTGCCAGCAGCCTCGGACAGGGGAAAGCTAACTATGGCTACACCTTC. As protein: CASSLGQGKANYGYTF. The chain carries TRBV7-9 and TRBJ1-2, with TRBD1 identical over 9 bases. The CDR3 length is 16 residues. V was pared by 5 bases and J by 0 bases, with 7 bases of the junction left unmatched. Germline-derived CDR1 and CDR2 are SEHNR and FQNEAQ (reference sequence).

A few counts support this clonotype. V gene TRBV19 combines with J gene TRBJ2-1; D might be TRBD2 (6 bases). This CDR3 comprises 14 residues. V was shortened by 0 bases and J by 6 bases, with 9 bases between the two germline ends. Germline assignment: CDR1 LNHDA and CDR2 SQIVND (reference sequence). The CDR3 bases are TGTGCCAGTAGTATAGATGGGACTTTCAATGAGCAGTTCTTC. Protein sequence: CASSIDGTFNEQFF.

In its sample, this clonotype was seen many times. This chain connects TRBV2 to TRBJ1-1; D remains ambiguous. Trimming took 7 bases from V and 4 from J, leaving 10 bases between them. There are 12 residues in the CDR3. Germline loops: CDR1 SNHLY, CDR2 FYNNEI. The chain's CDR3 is CASTEMGTEAFF. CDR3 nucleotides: TGTGCCAGCACCGAAATGGGCACTGAAGCTTTCTTT.

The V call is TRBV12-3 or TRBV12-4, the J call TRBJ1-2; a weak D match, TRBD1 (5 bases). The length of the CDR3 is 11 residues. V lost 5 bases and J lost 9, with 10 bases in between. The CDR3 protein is CASSNWGRYTF. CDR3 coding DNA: TGTGCCAGCAGTAACTGGGGCCGCTACACCTTC.

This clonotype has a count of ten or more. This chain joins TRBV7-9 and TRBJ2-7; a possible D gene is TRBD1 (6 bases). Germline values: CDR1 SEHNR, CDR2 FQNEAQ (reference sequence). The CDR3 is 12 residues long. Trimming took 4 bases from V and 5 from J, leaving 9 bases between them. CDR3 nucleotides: TGTGCCAGCAGCTCCAGGGGCAACGAGCAGTACTTC. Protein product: CASSSRGNEQYF.

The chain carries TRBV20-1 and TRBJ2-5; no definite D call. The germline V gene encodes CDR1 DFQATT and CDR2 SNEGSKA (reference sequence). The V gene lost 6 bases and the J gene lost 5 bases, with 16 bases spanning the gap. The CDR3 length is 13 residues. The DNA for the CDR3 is TGCAGTGCGACGGCACCTCAAAGCGAGACCCAGTACTTC. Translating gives CSATAPQSETQYF.

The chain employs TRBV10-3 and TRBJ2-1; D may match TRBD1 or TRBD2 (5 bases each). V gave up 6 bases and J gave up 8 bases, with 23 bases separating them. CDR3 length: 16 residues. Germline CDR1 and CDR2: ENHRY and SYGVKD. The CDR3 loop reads CAISDQGRRGSDEQFF. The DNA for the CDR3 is TGTGCCATCAGCGATCAGGGACGACGGGGCTCGGATGAGCAGTTCTTC.

CDR3 sequence (DNA): TGCAGTGCTAGAGATGGGCGGAGTAATGAAAAACTGTTTTTT. It is translated as CSARDGRSNEKLFF. The chain carries TRBV20-1 and TRBJ1-4, with D hard to call. The V gene's germline CDR1 is DFQATT and CDR2 SNEGSKA (reference sequence). The CDR3 runs 14 residues. Between the trimmed V and J ends, which lost 0 bases and 4 bases, there was a span of 9 bases.

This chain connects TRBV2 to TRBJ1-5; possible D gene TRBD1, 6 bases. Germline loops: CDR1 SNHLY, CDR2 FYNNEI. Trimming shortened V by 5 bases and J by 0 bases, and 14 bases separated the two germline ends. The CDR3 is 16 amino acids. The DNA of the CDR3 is TGTGCCAGCAGTCCGGACAGCTGGTATAGCAATCAGCCCCAGCATTTT. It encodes CASSPDSWYSNQPQHF.

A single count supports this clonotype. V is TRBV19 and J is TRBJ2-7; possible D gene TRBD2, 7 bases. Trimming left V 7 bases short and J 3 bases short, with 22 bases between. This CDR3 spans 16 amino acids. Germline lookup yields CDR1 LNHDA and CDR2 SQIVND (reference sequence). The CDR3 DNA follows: TGTGCCAGTACCTCCGTTGCCGGGGGGCGTATCTACGAGCAGTACTTC. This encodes CASTSVAGGRIYEQYF.